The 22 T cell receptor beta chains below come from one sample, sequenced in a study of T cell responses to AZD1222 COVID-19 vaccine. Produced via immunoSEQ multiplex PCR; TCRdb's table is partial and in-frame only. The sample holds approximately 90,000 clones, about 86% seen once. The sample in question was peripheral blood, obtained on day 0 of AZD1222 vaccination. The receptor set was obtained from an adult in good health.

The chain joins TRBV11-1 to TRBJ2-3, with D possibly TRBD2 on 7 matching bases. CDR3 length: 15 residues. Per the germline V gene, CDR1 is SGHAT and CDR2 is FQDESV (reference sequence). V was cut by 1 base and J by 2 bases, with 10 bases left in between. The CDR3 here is CASSLGGGYTDTQYF. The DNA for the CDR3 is TGTGCCAGCAGCTTAGGGGGGGGCTACACAGATACGCAGTATTTT. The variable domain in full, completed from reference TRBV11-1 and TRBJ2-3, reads EAEVAQSPRYKITEKSQAVAFWCDPISGHATLYWYRQILGQGPELLVQFQDESVVDDSQLPKDRFSAERLKGVDSTLKIQPAELGDSAMYLCASSLGGGYTDTQYFGPGTRLTVL.

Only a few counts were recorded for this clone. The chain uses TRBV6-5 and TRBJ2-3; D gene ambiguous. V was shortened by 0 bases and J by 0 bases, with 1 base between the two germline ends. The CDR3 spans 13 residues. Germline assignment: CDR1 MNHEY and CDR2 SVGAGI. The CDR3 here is CASSYSSTDTQYF. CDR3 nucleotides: TGTGCCAGCAGTTACTCTAGCACAGATACGCAGTATTTT.

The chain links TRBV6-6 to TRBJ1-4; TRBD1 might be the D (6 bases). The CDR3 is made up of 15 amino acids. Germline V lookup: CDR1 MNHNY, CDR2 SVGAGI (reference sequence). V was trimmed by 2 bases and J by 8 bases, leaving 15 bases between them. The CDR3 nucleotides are TGTGCCAGCAGTTACAATTTTGGAGGGGGGGAAAAACTGTTTTTT. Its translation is CASSYNFGGGEKLFF.

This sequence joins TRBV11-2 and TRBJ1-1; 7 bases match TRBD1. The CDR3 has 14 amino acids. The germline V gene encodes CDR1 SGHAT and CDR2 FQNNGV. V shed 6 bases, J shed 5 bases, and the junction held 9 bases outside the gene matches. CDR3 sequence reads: CASRPRQGGTEAFF. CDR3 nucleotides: TGTGCCAGCAGACCCCGACAGGGCGGTACTGAAGCTTTCTTT.

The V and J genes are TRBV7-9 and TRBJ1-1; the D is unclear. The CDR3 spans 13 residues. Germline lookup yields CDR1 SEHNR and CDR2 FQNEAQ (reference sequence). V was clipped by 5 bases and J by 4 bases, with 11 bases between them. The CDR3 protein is CASSPRPGTEAFF. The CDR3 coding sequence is TGTGCCAGCAGCCCCCGCCCGGGCACTGAAGCTTTCTTT. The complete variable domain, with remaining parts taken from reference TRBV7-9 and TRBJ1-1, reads DTGVSQNPRHKITKRGQNVTFRCDPISEHNRLYWYRQTLGQGPEFLTYFQNEAQLEKSRLLSDRFSAERPKGSFSTLEIQRTEQGDSAMYLCASSPRPGTEAFFGQGTRLTVV.

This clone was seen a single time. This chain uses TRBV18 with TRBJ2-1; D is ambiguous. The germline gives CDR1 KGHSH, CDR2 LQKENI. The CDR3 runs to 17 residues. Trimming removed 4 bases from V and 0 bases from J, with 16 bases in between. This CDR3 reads CASSRSRASNSYNEQFF. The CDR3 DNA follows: TGTGCCAGCTCACGGTCTAGGGCGTCCAACTCCTACAATGAGCAGTTCTTC.

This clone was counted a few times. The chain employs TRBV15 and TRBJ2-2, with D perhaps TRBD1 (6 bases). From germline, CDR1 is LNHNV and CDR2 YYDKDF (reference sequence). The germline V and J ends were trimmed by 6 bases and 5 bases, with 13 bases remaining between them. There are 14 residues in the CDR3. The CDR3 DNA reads TGTGCCACCAGTAGACCCCAGGGGACCGGGGAGCTGTTTTTT. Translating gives CATSRPQGTGELFF.

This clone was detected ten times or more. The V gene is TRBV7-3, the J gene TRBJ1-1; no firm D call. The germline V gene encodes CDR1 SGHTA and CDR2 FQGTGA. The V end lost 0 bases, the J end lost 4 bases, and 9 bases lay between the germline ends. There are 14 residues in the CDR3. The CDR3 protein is CASSLTVGGTEAFF. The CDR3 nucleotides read TGTGCCAGCAGCTTAACGGTGGGTGGCACTGAAGCTTTCTTT.

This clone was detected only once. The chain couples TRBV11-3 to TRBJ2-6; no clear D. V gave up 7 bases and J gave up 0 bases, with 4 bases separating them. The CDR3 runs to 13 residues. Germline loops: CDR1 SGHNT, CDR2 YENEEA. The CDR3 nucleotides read TGTGCCAGCAAGAGCTCTGGGGCCAACGTCCTGACTTTC. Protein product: CASKSSGANVLTF.

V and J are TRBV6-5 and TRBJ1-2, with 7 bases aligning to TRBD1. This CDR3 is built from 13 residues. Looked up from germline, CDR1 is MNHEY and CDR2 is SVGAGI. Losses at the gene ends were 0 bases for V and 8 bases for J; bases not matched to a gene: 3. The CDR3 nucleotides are TGTGCCAGCAGTTACTCAAGGGGGCAGGGCTACACCTTC. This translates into CASSYSRGQGYTF.

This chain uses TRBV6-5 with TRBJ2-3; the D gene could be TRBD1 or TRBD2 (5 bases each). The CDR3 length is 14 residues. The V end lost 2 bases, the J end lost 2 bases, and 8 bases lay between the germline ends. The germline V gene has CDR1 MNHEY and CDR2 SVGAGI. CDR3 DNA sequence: TGTGCCAGCAGTTACAGAGGGGACACAGATACGCAGTATTTT. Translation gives CASSYRGDTDTQYF.

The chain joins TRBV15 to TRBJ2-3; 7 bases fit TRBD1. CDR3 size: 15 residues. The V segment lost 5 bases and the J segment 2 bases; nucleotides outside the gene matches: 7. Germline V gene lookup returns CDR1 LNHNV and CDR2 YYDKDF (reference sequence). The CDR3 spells CATSAYRGNTDTQYF. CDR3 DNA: TGTGCCACCAGCGCTTACAGGGGCAACACAGATACGCAGTATTTT.

The DNA for the CDR3 is TGTGCCAGCAGTTTACTAGCGCCTTCTTACAATGAGCAGTTCTTC. Protein: CASSLLAPSYNEQFF. The chain recombines TRBV6-2 or TRBV6-3 with TRBJ2-1; 7 nucleotides agree with TRBD2. CDR3 length equals 15 residues. Germline CDR1 and CDR2: MNHEY and SVGEGT. V dropped 4 bases and J dropped 4; count of bases not matched to a gene: 7.

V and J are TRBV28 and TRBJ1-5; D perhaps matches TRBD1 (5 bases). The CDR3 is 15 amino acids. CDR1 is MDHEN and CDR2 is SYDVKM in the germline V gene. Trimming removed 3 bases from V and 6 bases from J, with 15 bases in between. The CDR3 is CASSFMDGRGQPQHF. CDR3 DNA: TGTGCCAGCAGTTTTATGGATGGAAGGGGTCAGCCCCAGCATTTT. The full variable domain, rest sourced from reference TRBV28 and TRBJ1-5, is DVKVTQSSRYLVKRTGEKVFLECVQDMDHENMFWYRQDPGLGLRLIYFSYDVKMKEKGDIPEGYSVSREKKERFSLILESASTNQTSMYLCASSFMDGRGQPQHFGDGTRLSIL.

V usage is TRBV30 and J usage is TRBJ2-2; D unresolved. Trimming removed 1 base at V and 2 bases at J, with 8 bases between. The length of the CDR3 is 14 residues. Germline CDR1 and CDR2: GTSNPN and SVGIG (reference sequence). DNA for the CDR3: TGTGCCTGGAGTGGTTGGGGTAACACCGGGGAGCTGTTTTTT. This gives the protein CAWSGWGNTGELFF.

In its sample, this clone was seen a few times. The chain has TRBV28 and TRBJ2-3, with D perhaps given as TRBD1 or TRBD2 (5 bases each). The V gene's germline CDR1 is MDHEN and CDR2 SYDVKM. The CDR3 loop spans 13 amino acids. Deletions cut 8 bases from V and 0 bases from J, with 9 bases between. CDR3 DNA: TGTGCCAGCGTCCGGGACAGCACAGATACGCAGTATTTT. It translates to CASVRDSTDTQYF.

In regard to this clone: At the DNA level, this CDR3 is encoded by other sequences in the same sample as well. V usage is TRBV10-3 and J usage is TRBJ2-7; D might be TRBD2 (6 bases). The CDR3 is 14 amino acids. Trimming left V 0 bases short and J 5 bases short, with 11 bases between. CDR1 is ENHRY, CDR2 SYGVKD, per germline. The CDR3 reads CAISESGGANEQYF. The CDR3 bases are TGTGCCATCAGTGAGTCTGGAGGGGCAAACGAGCAGTACTTC.

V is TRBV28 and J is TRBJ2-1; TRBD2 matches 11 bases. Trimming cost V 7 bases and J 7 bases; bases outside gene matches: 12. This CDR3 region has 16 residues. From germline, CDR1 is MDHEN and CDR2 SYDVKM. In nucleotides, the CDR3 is TGTGCCAGCACCTCTATAGCGGGAGGGCCTGGGAATGAGCAGTTCTTC. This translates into CASTSIAGGPGNEQFF.

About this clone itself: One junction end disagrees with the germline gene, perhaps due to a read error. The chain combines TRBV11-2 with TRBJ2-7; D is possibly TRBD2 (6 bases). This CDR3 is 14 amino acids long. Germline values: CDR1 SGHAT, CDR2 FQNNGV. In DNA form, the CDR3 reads TGTGCCAGCAGCCCTAAAACTAGCTCCCACGAGCAGTACTTC. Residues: CASSPKTSSHEQYF.

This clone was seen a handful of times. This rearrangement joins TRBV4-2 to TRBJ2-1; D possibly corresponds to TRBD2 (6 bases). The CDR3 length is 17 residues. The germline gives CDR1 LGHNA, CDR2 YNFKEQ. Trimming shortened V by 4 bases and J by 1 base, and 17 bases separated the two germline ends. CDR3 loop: CASSLAAGTPSYNEQFF. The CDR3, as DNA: TGTGCCAGCAGCCTCGCCGCCGGGACTCCATCCTACAATGAGCAGTTCTTC.

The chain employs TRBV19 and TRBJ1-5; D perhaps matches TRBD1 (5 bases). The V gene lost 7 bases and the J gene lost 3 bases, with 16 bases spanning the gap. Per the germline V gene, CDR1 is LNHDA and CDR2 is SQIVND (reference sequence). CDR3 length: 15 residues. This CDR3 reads CASKETAGTNQPQHF. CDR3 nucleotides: TGTGCCAGTAAAGAGACAGCGGGAACCAATCAGCCCCAGCATTTT.

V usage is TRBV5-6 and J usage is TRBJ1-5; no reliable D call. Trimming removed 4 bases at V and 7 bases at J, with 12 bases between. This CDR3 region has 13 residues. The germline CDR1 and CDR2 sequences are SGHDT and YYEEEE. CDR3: CASSRSVEQPQHF. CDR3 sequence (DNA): TGTGCCAGCAGCAGATCAGTAGAGCAGCCCCAGCATTTT. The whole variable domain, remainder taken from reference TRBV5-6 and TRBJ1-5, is DAGVTQSPTHLIKTRGQQVTLRCSPKSGHDTVSWYQQALGQGPQFIFQYYEEEERQRGNFPDRFSGHQFPNYSSELNVNALLLGDSALYLCASSRSVEQPQHFGDGTRLSIL.